The 3 T cell receptor beta chains below come from one sample, sequenced in a study of T-cell reconstitution after alpha-beta-depleted transplantation in children. Unique molecular identifiers were used to barcode this TCRbeta library. TCRdb recomputed calls from the PCR reads with MiXCR, one row per CDR3 protein. The sample includes 150,000 to 200,000 distinct CDR3 sequences, just over 14% of them seen just once. This specimen consisted of PBMCs from the stem cell graft donor, obtained from the stem cell graft. These receptors came from a human donor who donated a stem cell graft to a child with acute lymphoblastic leukemia.

This clonotype was picked up a small number of times. This sequence joins TRBV5-1 and TRBJ2-5; the D is unclear. V lost 0 bases, J lost 0 bases, and 9 bases lay in between. The CDR3 runs to 15 residues. From germline, CDR1 is SGHRS and CDR2 YFSETQ. This chain's CDR3 is CASSLDIQHQETQYF. CDR3 nucleotide sequence: TGCGCCAGCAGCTTGGATATCCAGCACCAAGAGACCCAGTACTTC.

In this sample, this clonotype turned up many times. The chain links TRBV12-3 or TRBV12-4 to TRBJ2-1; 10 bases agree with TRBD2. V lost 2 bases, J lost 6 bases, and 10 bases stayed unmatched. The CDR3 covers 17 residues. This CDR3 reads CASSLMASGSIGNEQFF. In nucleotides, the CDR3 is TGTGCCAGCAGTTTAATGGCTAGCGGGAGTATTGGCAATGAGCAGTTCTTC.

About this clonotype: This may be a read error: a much more frequent sequence differs by one nucleotide. V is TRBV12-3 or TRBV12-4 and J is TRBJ2-1; TRBD2 matches 9 bases. CDR3 length: 15 amino acids. Trimming at V came to 7 bases and at J to 7 bases, leaving 11 bases not matched to a gene. The CDR3 reads CASNSIAGVGNEQFF. As DNA, the CDR3 is TGTGCCAGCAACTCCATAGCGGGAGTAGGGAATGAGCAGTTCTTC.